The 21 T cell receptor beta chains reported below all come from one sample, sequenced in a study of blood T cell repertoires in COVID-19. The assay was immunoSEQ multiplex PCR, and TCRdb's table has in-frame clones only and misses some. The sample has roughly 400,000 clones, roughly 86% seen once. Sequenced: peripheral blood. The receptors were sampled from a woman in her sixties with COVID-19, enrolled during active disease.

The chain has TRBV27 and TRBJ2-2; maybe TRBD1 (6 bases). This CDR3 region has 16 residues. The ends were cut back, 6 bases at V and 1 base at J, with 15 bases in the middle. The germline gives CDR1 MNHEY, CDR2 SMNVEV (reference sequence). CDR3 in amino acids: CASRGEGVLNTGELFF. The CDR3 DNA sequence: TGTGCCAGCAGAGGAGAGGGGGTTTTGAACACCGGGGAGCTGTTTTTT.

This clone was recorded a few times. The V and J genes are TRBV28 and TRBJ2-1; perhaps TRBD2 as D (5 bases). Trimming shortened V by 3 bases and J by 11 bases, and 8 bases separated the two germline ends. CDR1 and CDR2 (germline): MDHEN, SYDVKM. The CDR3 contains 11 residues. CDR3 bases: TGTGCCAGCAGTTTGGAGGACCAGCAGTTCTTC. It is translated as CASSLEDQQFF.

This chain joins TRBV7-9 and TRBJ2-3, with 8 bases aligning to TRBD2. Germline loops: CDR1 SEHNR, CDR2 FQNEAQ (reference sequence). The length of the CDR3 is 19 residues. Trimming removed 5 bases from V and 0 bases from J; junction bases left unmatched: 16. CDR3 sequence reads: CASSPLTGLRGGSTDTQYF. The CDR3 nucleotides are TGTGCCAGCAGCCCCCTAACCGGCCTTCGGGGGGGCAGCACAGATACGCAGTATTTT.

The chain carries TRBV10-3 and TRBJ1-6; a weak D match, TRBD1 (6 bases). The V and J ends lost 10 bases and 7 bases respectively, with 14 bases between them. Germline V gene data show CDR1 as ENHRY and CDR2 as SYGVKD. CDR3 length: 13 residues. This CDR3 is CATRRTENSPLHF. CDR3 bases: TGTGCCACCAGGAGGACAGAAAATTCACCCCTCCACTTT.

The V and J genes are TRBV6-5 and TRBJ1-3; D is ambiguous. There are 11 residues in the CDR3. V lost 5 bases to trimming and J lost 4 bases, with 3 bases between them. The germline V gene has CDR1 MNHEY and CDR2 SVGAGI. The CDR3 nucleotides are TGTGCCAGCAGTCAGGGAAACACCATATATTTT. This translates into CASSQGNTIYF.

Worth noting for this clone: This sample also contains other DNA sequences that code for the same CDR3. The CDR3 DNA is TGTGCCAGCAGCGTAGGACTAGCGGGGGGCGGGGAGACCCAGTACTTC. It codes for CASSVGLAGGGETQYF. The chain uses TRBV9 and TRBJ2-5, with 13 bases matching TRBD2. The CDR3 is made up of 16 amino acids. CDR1 is SGDLS and CDR2 is YYNGEE in the germline V gene. The ends lost 0 bases at V and 5 bases at J; junction bases unmatched: 4.

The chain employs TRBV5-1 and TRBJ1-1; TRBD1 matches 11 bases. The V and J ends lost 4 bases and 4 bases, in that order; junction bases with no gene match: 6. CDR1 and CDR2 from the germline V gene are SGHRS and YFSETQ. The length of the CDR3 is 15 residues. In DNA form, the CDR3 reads TGCGCCAGCAGCGCTACCGGGACAGGGGGCACTGAAGCTTTCTTT. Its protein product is CASSATGTGGTEAFF.

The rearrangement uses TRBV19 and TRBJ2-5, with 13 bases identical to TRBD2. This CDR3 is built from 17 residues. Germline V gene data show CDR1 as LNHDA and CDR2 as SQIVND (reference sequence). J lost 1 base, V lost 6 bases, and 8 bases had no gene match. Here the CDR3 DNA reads TGTGCCAGTAGAAACGGACTAGCGGGGGCTTCCCAAGAGACCCAGTACTTC. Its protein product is CASRNGLAGASQETQYF.

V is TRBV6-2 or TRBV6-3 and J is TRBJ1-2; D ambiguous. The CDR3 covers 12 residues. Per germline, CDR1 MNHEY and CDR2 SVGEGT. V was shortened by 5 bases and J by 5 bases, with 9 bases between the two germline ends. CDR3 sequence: CASSPYGYGYTF. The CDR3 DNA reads TGTGCCAGCAGTCCCTACGGGTATGGCTACACCTTC.

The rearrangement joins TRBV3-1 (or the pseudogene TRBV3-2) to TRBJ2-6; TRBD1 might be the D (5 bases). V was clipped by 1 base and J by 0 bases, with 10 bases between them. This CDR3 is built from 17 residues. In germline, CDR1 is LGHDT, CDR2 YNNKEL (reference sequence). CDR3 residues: CASSQGRADSGANVLTF. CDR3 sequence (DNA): TGTGCCAGCAGCCAAGGCAGGGCCGACTCTGGGGCCAACGTCCTGACTTTC.

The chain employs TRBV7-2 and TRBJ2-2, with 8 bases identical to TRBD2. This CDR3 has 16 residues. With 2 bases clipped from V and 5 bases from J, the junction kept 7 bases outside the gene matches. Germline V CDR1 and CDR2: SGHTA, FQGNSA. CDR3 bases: TGTGCCAGCAGCTTAATCGGGGGGGCCGTGACCGGGGAGCTGTTTTTT. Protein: CASSLIGGAVTGELFF. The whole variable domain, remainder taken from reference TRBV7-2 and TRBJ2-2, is GAGVSQSPSNKVTEKGKDVELRCDPISGHTALYWYRQSLGQGLEFLIYFQGNSAPDKSGLPSDRFSAERTGGSVSTLTIQRTQQEDSAVYLCASSLIGGAVTGELFFGEGSRLTVL.

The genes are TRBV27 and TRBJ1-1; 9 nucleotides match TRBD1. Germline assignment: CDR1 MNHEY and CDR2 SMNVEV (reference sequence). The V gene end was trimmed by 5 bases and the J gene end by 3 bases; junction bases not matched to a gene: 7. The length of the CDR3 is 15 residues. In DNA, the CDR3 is TGTGCCAGCAGTCTAAGCGGGACAGGGTACACTGAAGCTTTCTTT. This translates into CASSLSGTGYTEAFF.

CDR3 amino acids: CASSLGPAGAETQYF. The CDR3 DNA reads as TGTGCCAGCAGCTTAGGGCCAGCGGGGGCAGAGACCCAGTACTTC. The genes are TRBV7-9 and TRBJ2-5; 8 nucleotides align to TRBD2. Germline-derived CDR1 and CDR2 are SEHNR and FQNEAQ (reference sequence). The CDR3 spans 15 residues. With 1 base clipped from V and 4 bases from J, the junction kept 5 bases outside the gene matches.

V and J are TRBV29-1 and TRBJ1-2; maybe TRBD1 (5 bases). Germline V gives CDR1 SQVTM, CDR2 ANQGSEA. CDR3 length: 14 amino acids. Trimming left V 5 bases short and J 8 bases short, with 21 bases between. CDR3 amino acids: CSVRYGTLSEGYTF. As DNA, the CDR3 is TGCAGCGTTAGATACGGGACTCTCTCCGAGGGCTACACCTTC.

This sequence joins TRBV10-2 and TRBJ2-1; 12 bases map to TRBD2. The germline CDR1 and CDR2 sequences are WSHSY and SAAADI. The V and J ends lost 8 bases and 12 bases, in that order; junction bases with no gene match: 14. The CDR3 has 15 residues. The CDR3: CASVLAGGGGGGQFF. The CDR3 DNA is TGCGCCAGCGTACTAGCGGGGGGCGGGGGAGGAGGGCAGTTCTTC.

Written as DNA, the CDR3 is TGTGCCAGCAGCTCAGCATCCACAGGGGATCGGCAGCCCCAGCATTTT. As protein: CASSSASTGDRQPQHF. The chain employs TRBV7-9 and TRBJ1-5; TRBD1 aligns across 7 bases. The J segment lost 7 bases and the V segment lost 4 bases, leaving 13 bases of the junction unmatched. The CDR3 extends over 16 amino acids. Germline V CDR1 and CDR2: SEHNR, FQNEAQ (reference sequence).

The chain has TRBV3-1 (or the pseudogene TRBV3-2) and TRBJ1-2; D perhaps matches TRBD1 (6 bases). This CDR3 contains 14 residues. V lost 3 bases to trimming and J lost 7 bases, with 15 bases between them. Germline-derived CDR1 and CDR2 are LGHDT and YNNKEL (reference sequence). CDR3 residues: CASSHWDTNTGYTF. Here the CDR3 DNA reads TGTGCCAGCAGCCATTGGGACACTAATACTGGCTACACCTTC.

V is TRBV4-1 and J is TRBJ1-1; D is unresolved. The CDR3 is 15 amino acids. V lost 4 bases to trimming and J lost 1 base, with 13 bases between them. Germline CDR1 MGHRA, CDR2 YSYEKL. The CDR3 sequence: CASSLPQRGNTEAFF. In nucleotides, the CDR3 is TGCGCCAGCAGCCTCCCCCAACGGGGGAACACTGAAGCTTTCTTT.

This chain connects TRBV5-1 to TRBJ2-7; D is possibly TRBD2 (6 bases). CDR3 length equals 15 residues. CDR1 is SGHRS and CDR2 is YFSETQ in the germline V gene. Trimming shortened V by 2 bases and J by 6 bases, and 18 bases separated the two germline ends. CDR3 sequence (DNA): TGCGCCAGCAGCTTTACCCAGACTAGTCCCCTCGAGCAGTACTTC. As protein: CASSFTQTSPLEQYF.

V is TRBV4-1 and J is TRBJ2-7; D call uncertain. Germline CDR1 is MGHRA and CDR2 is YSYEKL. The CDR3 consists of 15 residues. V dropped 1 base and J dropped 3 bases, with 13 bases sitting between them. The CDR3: CASSQGFRVHYEQYF. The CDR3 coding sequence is TGCGCCAGCAGCCAAGGGTTCCGGGTCCACTACGAGCAGTACTTC.

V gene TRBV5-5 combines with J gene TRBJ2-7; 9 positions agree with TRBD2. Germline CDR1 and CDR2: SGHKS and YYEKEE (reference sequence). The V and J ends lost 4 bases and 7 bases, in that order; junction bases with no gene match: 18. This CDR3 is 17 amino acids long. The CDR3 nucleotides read TGTGCCAGCAGCGGTGCTAGCGGGACGATTGGCGCGGGGGAGCAGTACTTC. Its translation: CASSGASGTIGAGEQYF.